The 5 T cell receptor beta chains below were found in one sample sequenced in a study of T cell repertoires in cytomegalovirus infection. TCRdb re-called the reads through MiXCR, storing one row per CDR3 protein. This table has more than 150,000 distinct CDR3 sequences, roughly 15% appearing once. The material sequenced was CD8+ T cells from PBMCs. The origin of the receptors is a human donor in good health (CMV status not recorded). Some clones in this sample may be carry-over from other donors' samples.

The rearrangement links TRBV5-5 to TRBJ2-7; tentatively, D is TRBD1 or TRBD2 (5 bases each). This CDR3 contains 15 residues. The germline CDR1 and CDR2 sequences are SGHKS and YYEKEE (reference sequence). Between the trimmed V and J ends, which lost 1 base and 1 base, there was a span of 12 bases. CDR3 nucleotides: TGTGCCAGCAGCTTGCGGGACGGATATTCCTACGAGCAGTACTTC. It translates to CASSLRDGYSYEQYF. Based on the CDR3 plus reference TRBV5-5 and TRBJ2-7, the full variable domain is DAGVTQSPTHLIKTRGQQVTLRCSPISGHKSVSWYQQVLGQGPQFIFQYYEKEERGRGNFPDRFSARQFPNYSSELNVNALLLGDSALYLCASSLRDGYSYEQYFGPGTRLTVT.

This chain uses TRBV28 with TRBJ2-2; 11 bases align to TRBD1. With V trimmed by 7 bases and J by 2 bases, 6 bases remained unmatched. This CDR3 is 16 amino acids long. Germline CDR1 is MDHEN and CDR2 is SYDVKM. Written as DNA, the CDR3 is TGTGCCAGCACCCCCCGGACAGGGGGCAACACCGGGGAGCTGTTTTTT. Its protein is CASTPRTGGNTGELFF.

This clonotype was seen more than once but under ten times. The chain couples TRBV27 to TRBJ2-1, with a tentative D call TRBD2 (5 bases). V dropped 0 bases and J dropped 8 bases, with 11 bases sitting between them. The germline V gene encodes CDR1 MNHEY and CDR2 SMNVEV (reference sequence). The CDR3 has 14 residues. The CDR3 nucleotides read TGTGCCAGCAGTTTATCGATTCCGAGGGATGAGCAGTTCTTC. Translated: CASSLSIPRDEQFF.

The table lists this clonotype with a few counts. As the CDR3 is not closed by the conserved phenylalanine or tryptophan, this likely results from a read error. This sequence joins TRBV7-6 and TRBJ2-7; unclear D gene. The germline V gene encodes CDR1 SGHVS and CDR2 FNYEAQ. This CDR3 contains 13 residues. Trimming stripped 5 bases from V and 7 bases from J, with 15 bases between. The CDR3, as DNA: TGTGCCAGCAGCCAAGGACCCCTCCGGGAGCAGTACTCC. This gives the protein CASSQGPLREQYS.

The chain joins TRBV7-8 to TRBJ2-7; D remains unclear. Trimming cost V 2 bases and J 3 bases, with 5 bases left between them. The CDR3 contains 12 residues. CDR1 is SGHVS and CDR2 is FQNEAQ in the germline V gene. The CDR3 DNA follows: TGTGCCAGCAGCTTAAGCAACTACGAGCAGTACTTC. It encodes CASSLSNYEQYF.